Shown below are 27 T cell receptor beta chains from a single sample sequenced in a study of T cells in localized non-small cell lung cancer. Repertoires were generated with immunoSEQ multiplex PCR, while TCRdb's copy carries only in-frame clones and drops some. The data contain about 33,000 clones, roughly 77% of them singletons. The starting material was peripheral blood, obtained before any cancer treatment. The source of these receptors is a male donor aged 60 or older with stage III squamous cell lung carcinoma.

CDR3 sequence reads: CASSYRDRGREQFF. In DNA form, the CDR3 reads TGTGCCAGCAGTTACCGAGACAGGGGACGTGAGCAGTTCTTC. This chain links TRBV6-5 with TRBJ2-1, with 8 bases aligning to TRBD1. Germline V gene sequence: CDR1 MNHEY, CDR2 SVGAGI. Trimming at V came to 2 bases and at J to 9 bases, leaving 6 bases not matched to a gene. This CDR3 region has 14 residues.

V usage is TRBV6-1 and J usage is TRBJ1-5; 8 nucleotides match TRBD1. The germline V gene encodes CDR1 MNHNS and CDR2 SASEGT. Trimming at V came to 4 bases and at J to 4 bases, leaving 12 bases not matched to a gene. The CDR3 loop spans 17 amino acids. DNA for the CDR3: TGTGCCAGCAGTGGAAGCCTTAGACAGGGGCAGAATCAGCCCCAGCATTTT. It encodes CASSGSLRQGQNQPQHF.

This clone was counted between two and nine times. The chain uses TRBV30 and TRBJ2-7; the D gene is possibly TRBD1 (6 bases). The CDR3 spans 15 residues. Germline CDR1 is GTSNPN and CDR2 is SVGIG (reference sequence). V lost 4 bases to trimming and J lost 6 bases, with 22 bases between them. Written as DNA, the CDR3 is TGTGCCTGGAAAGAGAAGGGGGACCGCCCGCCCGAGCAGTACTTC. Protein product: CAWKEKGDRPPEQYF.

The chain employs TRBV5-8 and TRBJ2-7; 10 bases map to TRBD2. This CDR3 spans 15 amino acids. In germline, CDR1 is SGHTS, CDR2 YDEGEE. The junction had 7 bases not matched to a gene; V was cut back by 2 bases and J by 5 bases. CDR3 coding DNA: TGTGCCAGCAGCTTACGGACTAGCGGCGGCCACGAGCAGTACTTC. The encoded protein is CASSLRTSGGHEQYF.

The rearrangement joins TRBV7-2 to TRBJ1-6; 10 positions agree with TRBD1. V lost 5 bases, J lost 5 bases, and 12 bases stayed unmatched. Germline V gene data show CDR1 as SGHTA and CDR2 as FQGNSA. The CDR3 consists of 18 residues. DNA of the CDR3: TGTGCCAGCAGCCCCCGGGACAGGGGAAGGCTAGATAATTCACCCCTCCACTTT. Translated: CASSPRDRGRLDNSPLHF.

This rearrangement joins TRBV2 to TRBJ2-3, with 8 bases matching TRBD2. V was pared by 3 bases and J by 4 bases, with 3 bases of the junction left unmatched. Looked up from germline, CDR1 is SNHLY and CDR2 is FYNNEI. This CDR3 comprises 14 residues. The CDR3 DNA follows: TGTGCCAGCAGTGAGGGACTAGACCCAGATACGCAGTATTTT. The encoded protein is CASSEGLDPDTQYF.

This clone was picked up a small number of times. This rearrangement joins TRBV5-1 to TRBJ2-1; 8 bases match TRBD1. The junction had 10 bases not matched to a gene; V was cut back by 4 bases and J by 7 bases. In germline, CDR1 is SGHRS, CDR2 YFSETQ. CDR3 length: 15 residues. The CDR3 DNA is TGCGCCAGCAGCCCTGGAGGACAGGGTACAAATGAGCAGTTCTTC. It is translated as CASSPGGQGTNEQFF.

The chain recombines TRBV7-6 with TRBJ2-3; D remains unclear. Trimming stripped 1 base from V and 1 base from J, with 9 bases between. Per the germline V gene, CDR1 is SGHVS and CDR2 is FNYEAQ. The CDR3 runs to 15 residues. The CDR3 loop is CASSLGSTGTDTQYF. The CDR3 coding sequence is TGTGCCAGCAGCTTAGGGTCAACGGGCACAGATACGCAGTATTTT.

This chain uses TRBV11-3 with TRBJ2-1; 11 bases align to TRBD2. This CDR3 contains 15 residues. Germline lookup yields CDR1 SGHNT and CDR2 YENEEA. J lost 4 bases, V lost 6 bases, and 5 bases had no gene match. CDR3 sequence (DNA): TGTGCCAGCAGTCCCGGACTAGCGGGTTACAATGAGCAGTTCTTC. This translates into CASSPGLAGYNEQFF.

The genes are TRBV27 and TRBJ2-1; 9 bases fit TRBD2. The CDR3 length is 17 residues. The ends lost 3 bases at V and 5 bases at J; junction bases unmatched: 11. The V gene's germline CDR1 is MNHEY and CDR2 SMNVEV (reference sequence). The CDR3 DNA is TGTGCCAGCAGTTTTAGGGGGCGGGAGGGCCCCCACAATGAGCAGTTCTTC. As protein: CASSFRGREGPHNEQFF.

By share of the sample, this clone is medium-sized. The chain couples TRBV4-2 to TRBJ2-7; D unresolved. CDR3 length equals 13 residues. V lost 4 bases to trimming and J lost 2 bases, with 9 bases between them. From germline, CDR1 is LGHNA and CDR2 YNFKEQ. CDR3 in DNA: TGTGCCAGCAGCCCGGCAGACACCTACGAGCAGTACTTC. Its protein product is CASSPADTYEQYF.

V gene TRBV25-1 combines with J gene TRBJ2-3; 10 positions match TRBD2. This CDR3 has 17 residues. Trimming took 5 bases from V and 0 from J; bases not matched to a gene: 8. Per the germline V gene, CDR1 is MGHDK and CDR2 is SYGVNS. CDR3 nucleotides: TGTGCCAGCAGTAGCCTATTTAGCGGGAGGAGCACAGATACGCAGTATTTT. It specifies CASSSLFSGRSTDTQYF.

This clone was found once. The chain couples TRBV7-2 to TRBJ2-7; D remains ambiguous. The CDR3 extends over 13 amino acids. Trimming removed 3 bases from V and 4 bases from J, with 10 bases in between. Germline V gene sequence: CDR1 SGHTA, CDR2 FQGNSA. CDR3 sequence reads: CASSFNTGYEQYF. CDR3 nucleotides: TGTGCCAGCAGCTTCAACACTGGTTACGAGCAGTACTTC.

This clone has only a few counts. The rearrangement joins TRBV6-6 to TRBJ2-7; no definite D call. Trimming stripped 9 bases from V and 9 bases from J, with 9 bases between. CDR3 size: 9 residues. The germline V gene encodes CDR1 MNHNY and CDR2 SVGAGI (reference sequence). In DNA, the CDR3 is TGTGCCAGAGTTAGGAGGCAGTACTTC. This translates into CARVRRQYF.

This chain's CDR3 is CASRERPADTQYF. The CDR3 DNA is TGCGCCAGCAGAGAAAGACCTGCAGATACGCAGTATTTT. The chain links TRBV5-1 to TRBJ2-3; D unresolved. Germline assignment: CDR1 SGHRS and CDR2 YFSETQ. V dropped 5 bases and J dropped 4 bases, with 11 bases sitting between them. CDR3 size: 13 residues.

The chain joins TRBV27 to TRBJ1-5, with D possibly matching TRBD1 (6 bases). The germline gives CDR1 MNHEY, CDR2 SMNVEV (reference sequence). The CDR3 totals 15 residues. Trimming took 3 bases from V and 7 from J, leaving 16 bases between them. In nucleotides, the CDR3 is TGTGCCAGCAGTTTCGACGGGGGGCGCAGCCAGCCCCAGCATTTT. Translated, it gives CASSFDGGRSQPQHF.

This clone turned up a few times. The chain is built from TRBV9 and TRBJ1-2, with TRBD1 as a possible D gene (5 bases). From germline, CDR1 is SGDLS and CDR2 YYNGEE. The CDR3 is made up of 17 amino acids. Trimming took off 0 bases at V and 2 bases at J, with 17 bases between the two ends. The CDR3 spells CASSVAQGEVPNYGYTF. CDR3 sequence (DNA): TGTGCCAGCAGCGTAGCCCAGGGCGAGGTCCCAAACTATGGCTACACCTTC. The full variable domain, in which reference TRBV9 and TRBJ1-2 provide the parts outside the CDR3, is DSGVTQTPKHLITATGQRVTLRCSPRSGDLSVYWYQQSLDQGLQFLIQYYNGEERAKGNILERFSAQQFPDLHSELNLSSLELGDSALYFCASSVAQGEVPNYGYTFGSGTRLTVV.

This rearrangement joins TRBV18 to TRBJ2-7; 7 nucleotides line up with TRBD2. The CDR3 consists of 13 residues. Germline V gives CDR1 KGHSH, CDR2 LQKENI. V was pared by 6 bases and J by 7 bases, with 9 bases of the junction left unmatched. This CDR3 reads CASSLGRETEQYF. CDR3 in DNA: TGTGCCAGCTCTTTAGGGAGGGAGACGGAGCAGTACTTC.

This clone was detected once. V is TRBV19 and J is TRBJ1-2; D remains unclear. The length of the CDR3 is 15 residues. Germline values: CDR1 LNHDA, CDR2 SQIVND (reference sequence). V lost 0 bases and J lost 4, with 12 bases in between. In DNA, the CDR3 is TGTGCCAGTAGTATAGATCAAGGGTCTTTCTATGGCTACACCTTC. Protein sequence: CASSIDQGSFYGYTF.

The table lists this clone with a count of one. The chain combines TRBV9 with TRBJ2-3, with D possibly TRBD1 on 6 matching bases. The CDR3 length is 14 residues. Germline-derived CDR1 and CDR2 are SGDLS and YYNGEE. Deletions cut 4 bases from V and 4 bases from J, with 13 bases between. In DNA, the CDR3 is TGTGCCAGCAGCCAAGGACAGAGGGCAGATACGCAGTATTTT. Amino acid sequence: CASSQGQRADTQYF.

The chain is built from TRBV4-3 and TRBJ2-3, with TRBD2 matching over 10 bases. Trimming at V came to 4 bases and at J to 6 bases, leaving 10 bases not matched to a gene. Looked up from germline, CDR1 is LGHNA and CDR2 is YSLEER. This CDR3 contains 16 residues. The CDR3 protein is CASSRGGSGGRDTQYF. In DNA, the CDR3 is TGCGCCAGCAGCCGCGGGGGTAGCGGGGGGCGGGATACGCAGTATTTT.

The V call is TRBV7-2, the J call TRBJ1-1; 10 bases fit TRBD1. The junction had 8 bases not matched to a gene; V was cut back by 4 bases and J by 6 bases. CDR3 size: 15 residues. CDR1 and CDR2 (germline): SGHTA, FQGNSA. The CDR3 loop is CASSSDRGRSAEAFF. As DNA, the CDR3 is TGTGCCAGCAGCTCAGACAGGGGGCGGTCGGCTGAAGCTTTCTTT.

In its sample, this clone was seen once. V gene TRBV6-5 combines with J gene TRBJ1-6, with D tentatively TRBD1 (6 bases). The CDR3 sequence is 15 residues long. V gave up 6 bases and J gave up 11 bases, with 20 bases separating them. Per the germline V gene, CDR1 is MNHEY and CDR2 is SVGAGI. CDR3 sequence (DNA): TGTGCCAGCAGCCAAACAGGGAAGCCTCATACACCCCTCCACTTT. Its protein product is CASSQTGKPHTPLHF.

CDR3: CASSVGGSGLYNEQFF. The CDR3 nucleotides are TGTGCCAGCAGCGTAGGCGGGAGCGGTTTGTACAATGAGCAGTTCTTC. The chain uses TRBV9 and TRBJ2-1, with TRBD2 identical over 7 bases. The CDR3 loop spans 16 amino acids. J lost 4 bases, V lost 0 bases, and 7 bases had no gene match. In germline, CDR1 is SGDLS, CDR2 YYNGEE.

The J gene is TRBJ2-3, the V gene TRBV7-7, with D perhaps being TRBD1 or TRBD2 (5 bases each). Trimming removed 4 bases from V and 5 bases from J, with 13 bases in between. The CDR3 is 14 amino acids. The V gene's germline CDR1 is SSHAT and CDR2 FNYEAQ (reference sequence). CDR3 DNA sequence: TGTGCCAGCAGCTCACGCCGGGGCGAAGATACGCAGTATTTT. The encoded protein is CASSSRRGEDTQYF.

The CDR3 DNA reads as TGTGCCAGCATGGTAAAGGGGCAGTTAACCTACGAGCAGTACTTC. Its translation is CASMVKGQLTYEQYF. This chain uses TRBV27 with TRBJ2-7; TRBD1 is a possible D gene (5 bases). Trimming removed 7 bases at V and 2 bases at J, with 18 bases between. CDR1 is MNHEY, CDR2 SMNVEV, per germline (reference sequence). The CDR3 totals 15 residues.

This clone was seen a few times. The chain has TRBV7-9 and TRBJ2-5; possible D gene TRBD1, 6 bases. The CDR3 is 13 residues long. Trimming removed 2 bases at V and 5 bases at J, with 9 bases between. The germline V gene encodes CDR1 SEHNR and CDR2 FQNEAQ (reference sequence). CDR3 bases: TGTGCCAGCAGCTTAAGGGGGAGCGAGACCCAGTACTTC. Amino acid sequence: CASSLRGSETQYF.